This TCR beta chain was sequenced for a study of cytomegalovirus exposure and HLA in healthy donors. PCR primers comprised 60 Vbeta and 13 Jbeta primers. The protocol was immunoSEQ multiplex PCR, while the TCRdb copy is restricted to in-frame clones and leaves out a portion. The sample records 150,000 to 200,000 clones, around 79% being singletons. The CDR3 consists of 15 residues. V lost 3 bases, J lost 1 base, and 12 bases lay in between. Germline loops: CDR1 LGHNA, CDR2 YNFKEQ. General study findings and limits: Later work found most CMV-associated TCR beta chains apparently HLA-restricted.

In regard to this clone: The antigen remains undetermined.

The sequencing input was PBMCs. The rearrangement links TRBV4-2 to TRBJ1-2; a possible D gene is TRBD1 (5 bases). This TCR derives from a woman aged 40 to 50 in good health and CMV-seropositive. CDR3 sequence reads: CASSQAPGVNYGYTF. The CDR3 bases are TGTGCCAGCAGCCAGGCTCCGGGGGTTAACTATGGCTACACCTTC.